One TCR beta chain is described in this entry. Its antigen is unknown. This record comes from a study of cytomegalovirus exposure and HLA in healthy donors. Study-level results: The sole available immune exposure information was CMV serostatus.

The PCR contained 60 Vbeta and 13 Jbeta primers. Original methodology: Later, roughly 86 million unique TCR beta chains were counted in an analysis, and 8.5 million to 13 million of them were shared. TCRdb's table, derived via immunoSEQ multiplex PCR, lists solely in-frame clones and lacks some. V and J calls and clone size are as listed in that table; D and trimming were resolved from the DNA. The sample holds around 150,000 clones, about 68% seen once. The sequencing sample was made of PBMCs. This TCR was sampled from a human donor in good health.

For the CDR3, the DNA is TGTGCCAGCAGCTTAGGAATAGCTCTGAACACTGAAGCTTTCTTT. This sequence encodes CASSLGIALNTEAFF. The chain has TRBV7-2 and TRBJ1-1; D is uncertain. V was clipped by 1 base and J by 0 bases, with 9 bases between them. Germline CDR1 SGHTA, CDR2 FQGNSA. The length of the CDR3 is 15 residues. The full variable domain, in which reference TRBV7-2 and TRBJ1-1 provide the parts outside the CDR3, is GAGVSQSPSNKVTEKGKDVELRCDPISGHTALYWYRQSLGQGLEFLIYFQGNSAPDKSGLPSDRFSAERTGGSVSTLTIQRTQQEDSAVYLCASSLGIALNTEAFFGQGTRLTVV.